These 29 T cell receptor beta chains came from one sample sequenced in a study of spatial heterogeneity in lung cancer. TCRdb re-derived calls from the 5' RACE reads in MiXCR, one entry per CDR3 protein. This sample has some 100,000 distinct CDR3 sequences, with approximately 8.5% found just once. Time point here: sample taken at primary tumor resection. Whole RNA from tumor, nontumor lung or frozen PBMC was sequenced unsorted. The material was PBMCs, obtained at surgery. The source of these receptors is a male donor with early-stage non-small cell lung cancer.

V is TRBV24-1 and J is TRBJ1-2; maybe TRBD1 (6 bases). CDR3 size: 15 residues. Germline V CDR1 and CDR2: KGHDR, SFDVKD. V lost 4 bases and J lost 4, with 15 bases in between. The DNA for the CDR3 is TGTGCCACCAGTGAAACCGGGACATCGTTCTATGGCTACACCTTC. Protein sequence: CATSETGTSFYGYTF.

This clonotype showed up just a few times. The J gene is TRBJ2-1, the V gene TRBV19; D possibly corresponds to TRBD2 (6 bases). Germline loops: CDR1 LNHDA, CDR2 SQIVND (reference sequence). There are 18 residues in the CDR3. V lost 8 bases to trimming and J lost 4 bases, with 27 bases between them. The CDR3 nucleotides read TGTGCCAGTCTGTCCCTTGAAGGACGAAAGGAGGGATACAATGAGCAGTTCTTC. This gives the protein CASLSLEGRKEGYNEQFF.

V is TRBV5-1 and J is TRBJ1-2; D gene ambiguous. Per germline, CDR1 SGHRS and CDR2 YFSETQ. The CDR3 extends over 12 amino acids. V was trimmed by 0 bases and J by 5 bases, leaving 5 bases between them. The CDR3 DNA sequence: TGCGCCAGCAGCTTGGACGATTATGGCTACACCTTC. Amino acid sequence: CASSLDDYGYTF.

The table lists this clonotype with a few counts. This chain joins TRBV18 and TRBJ1-5; TRBD1 is a possible D gene (5 bases). The germline V gene has CDR1 KGHSH and CDR2 LQKENI. The V gene lost 1 base and the J gene lost 11 bases, with 12 bases spanning the gap. The CDR3 sequence is 13 residues long. The CDR3 is CASSPLSGEAQHF. The CDR3 coding sequence is TGTGCCAGCTCACCACTGTCGGGGGAAGCCCAGCATTTT.

This clonotype was recorded many times. V gene TRBV7-2 combines with J gene TRBJ1-5; TRBD1 matches at 10 bases. The CDR3 totals 14 residues. From germline, CDR1 is SGHTA and CDR2 FQGNSA. V lost 5 bases, J lost 7 bases, and 5 bases stayed unmatched. This CDR3 reads CASSDGTGVQPQHF. The CDR3 nucleotides are TGTGCCAGCAGCGACGGGACAGGGGTCCAGCCCCAGCATTTT.

This clonotype was counted between two and nine times. CDR3 DNA: TGTGCCAGCGAATCTCCGGGTTCGAACACTGAAGCTTTCTTT. Amino acids: CASESPGSNTEAFF. The gene calls are TRBV7-9 and TRBJ1-1; D not certain. V dropped 8 bases and J dropped 1 base, with 14 bases sitting between them. The germline V gene has CDR1 SEHNR and CDR2 FQNEAQ (reference sequence). The CDR3 sequence is 14 residues long. Variable domain in full (rest from reference TRBV7-9 and TRBJ1-1): DTGVSQNPRHKITKRGQNVTFRCDPISEHNRLYWYRQTLGQGPEFLTYFQNEAQLEKSRLLSDRFSAERPKGSFSTLEIQRTEQGDSAMYLCASESPGSNTEAFFGQGTRLTVV.

This clonotype has a single count. J is TRBJ2-5 and V is TRBV5-1; D may be TRBD2 (5 bases). Germline CDR1 and CDR2: SGHRS and YFSETQ. V was clipped by 0 bases and J by 6 bases, with 12 bases between them. The CDR3 sequence is 14 residues long. The CDR3 sequence: CASSLEGGQKTQYF. Written as DNA, the CDR3 is TGCGCCAGCAGCTTGGAAGGCGGGCAAAAGACCCAGTACTTC.

The sample holds a few counts of this clonotype. V is TRBV29-1 and J is TRBJ2-1, with 13 positions matching TRBD2. This CDR3 has 14 residues. Germline-derived CDR1 and CDR2 are SQVTM and ANQGSEA. Trimming cost V 6 bases and J 5 bases; bases outside gene matches: 4. The chain's CDR3 is CSVTGLAGDNEQFF. The CDR3, as DNA: TGCAGCGTGACCGGACTAGCGGGAGACAATGAGCAGTTCTTC.

The V and J genes are TRBV28 and TRBJ2-4; D remains unclear. CDR1 is MDHEN, CDR2 SYDVKM, per germline. The CDR3 is 13 amino acids. Trimming left V 6 bases short and J 0 bases short, with 6 bases between. CDR3 DNA: TGTGCCAGCAGCGACGGAGCCAAAAACATTCAGTACTTC. This sequence encodes CASSDGAKNIQYF. The whole variable domain, remainder taken from reference TRBV28 and TRBJ2-4, is DVKVTQSSRYLVKRTGEKVFLECVQDMDHENMFWYRQDPGLGLRLIYFSYDVKMKEKGDIPEGYSVSREKKERFSLILESASTNQTSMYLCASSDGAKNIQYFGAGTRLSVL.

The sample holds many counts of this clonotype. The chain couples TRBV28 to TRBJ2-5, with D unresolved. Trimming took 4 bases from V and 4 from J, leaving 16 bases between them. Germline CDR1 MDHEN, CDR2 SYDVKM. The CDR3 length is 15 residues. The CDR3 loop reads CASSSAQMTLETQYF. The DNA of the CDR3 is TGTGCCAGCAGTTCAGCTCAAATGACCCTAGAGACCCAGTACTTC. Variable domain in full (rest from reference TRBV28 and TRBJ2-5): DVKVTQSSRYLVKRTGEKVFLECVQDMDHENMFWYRQDPGLGLRLIYFSYDVKMKEKGDIPEGYSVSREKKERFSLILESASTNQTSMYLCASSSAQMTLETQYFGPGTRLLVL.

This clonotype was observed at least ten times. Written as DNA, the CDR3 is TGTGCCAGCAGCCCGGGAGGTACGCAGTATTTT. It yields the protein CASSPGGTQYF. The chain has TRBV3-1 and TRBJ2-3; 7 bases match TRBD2. The V segment lost 4 bases and the J segment 8 bases; nucleotides outside the gene matches: 0. The CDR3 contains 11 residues. Germline CDR1 and CDR2: LGHDT and YNNKEL (reference sequence).

This chain joins TRBV5-1 and TRBJ2-5, with D perhaps matching TRBD2 (5 bases). Deletions cut 0 bases from V and 5 bases from J, with 14 bases between. Germline V gene sequence: CDR1 SGHRS, CDR2 YFSETQ. CDR3 length equals 15 residues. In DNA form, the CDR3 reads TGCGCCAGCAGCTTGGAAGGACTTTCCCTGGAGACCCAGTACTTC. Translation gives CASSLEGLSLETQYF.

The genes are TRBV10-3 and TRBJ1-1, with TRBD1 identical over 8 bases. Germline CDR1 ENHRY, CDR2 SYGVKD. The ends lost 6 bases at V and 5 bases at J; junction bases unmatched: 8. The CDR3 is 14 residues long. CDR3 sequence reads: CAISPARGQTEAFF. DNA of the CDR3: TGTGCCATCAGCCCAGCCAGGGGGCAGACTGAAGCTTTCTTT.

In this sample, this clonotype turned up many times. V is TRBV4-2 and J is TRBJ2-1; 14 positions agree with TRBD2. The CDR3 loop spans 17 amino acids. Germline V gene lookup returns CDR1 LGHNA and CDR2 YNFKEQ. After removal of 4 bases from V and 8 bases from J, the junction contained 10 bases not matched to a gene. The CDR3 DNA reads TGTGCCAGCAGCCTCACGACTAGCGGGAGGGCCGATTATGAGCAGTTCTTC. This encodes CASSLTTSGRADYEQFF.

This clonotype has just a few counts. The rearrangement uses TRBV18 and TRBJ2-1; TRBD2 aligns across 9 bases. CDR3 length: 15 amino acids. Trimming cost V 6 bases and J 8 bases; bases outside gene matches: 11. Germline V gene sequence: CDR1 KGHSH, CDR2 LQKENI. The CDR3: CASSLFSGSTDEQFF. The CDR3, as DNA: TGTGCCAGCTCCCTTTTTAGCGGGAGTACGGATGAGCAGTTCTTC.

This clonotype has a handful of counts. This sequence joins TRBV20-1 and TRBJ2-7, with TRBD2 matching 10 bases. Trimming took 0 bases from V and 5 from J; bases not matched to a gene: 4. This CDR3 region has 14 residues. Germline assignment: CDR1 DFQATT and CDR2 SNEGSKA (reference sequence). The CDR3 DNA follows: TGCAGTGCTAGAGATCTAGCGGGAGCGGACGAGCAGTACTTC. Protein: CSARDLAGADEQYF.

The chain combines TRBV5-1 with TRBJ2-1; 10 positions agree with TRBD2. V lost 3 bases and J lost 6; bases outside the gene matches: 6. This CDR3 is 15 amino acids long. Germline CDR1 and CDR2: SGHRS and YFSETQ. The CDR3 DNA reads as TGCGCCAGCAGCTCAAGGGCTAGCGGGAGCAATGAGCAGTTCTTC. Protein: CASSSRASGSNEQFF.

This clonotype was counted once. This rearrangement joins TRBV12-3 or TRBV12-4 to TRBJ1-5; D is uncertain. CDR3 size: 12 residues. V gave up 6 bases and J gave up 7 bases, with 10 bases separating them. This CDR3 reads CASSSSLQPQHF. For the CDR3, the DNA is TGTGCCAGCAGCAGTTCCCTACAGCCCCAGCATTTT.

This sequence joins TRBV12-3 or TRBV12-4 and TRBJ2-7; unclear D gene. The CDR3 sequence is 13 residues long. V was cut by 2 bases and J by 7 bases, with 12 bases left in between. The CDR3 nucleotides are TGTGCCAGCAGTTTACGTGACCCTCGTGAGCAGTACTTC. Its translation: CASSLRDPREQYF.

This clonotype was counted only a few times. V and J are TRBV19 and TRBJ2-2; D remains unclear. The CDR3 sequence is 15 residues long. V was clipped by 5 bases and J by 3 bases, with 13 bases between them. Germline CDR1 reads LNHDA; CDR2 reads SQIVND (reference sequence). The CDR3 DNA reads TGTGCCAGTAGTCCCAGGTCGGAATACACCGGGGAGCTGTTTTTT. Translation: CASSPRSEYTGELFF.

The rearrangement links TRBV27 to TRBJ2-3; unclear D gene. The CDR3 extends over 15 amino acids. Germline lookup yields CDR1 MNHEY and CDR2 SMNVEV (reference sequence). V shed 0 bases and J shed 1 base, with 8 bases lying between them. The CDR3 region is CASSLSSYRTDTQYF. CDR3 DNA: TGTGCCAGCAGTTTATCCAGTTACCGCACAGATACGCAGTATTTT.

As regards this clonotype: This may be a read error, as it is one base from a much larger clone. The CDR3 DNA reads TGTGCCAGCAGTTACAGGGAAATCAATCAGCCCCAGCATTTT. It is translated as CASSYREINQPQHF. The chain uses TRBV6-5 and TRBJ1-5, with D unresolved. CDR1 and CDR2 (germline): MNHEY, SVGAGI. The CDR3 length is 14 residues. Trimming took off 2 bases at V and 3 bases at J, with 8 bases between the two ends.

This clonotype was seen at least ten times. This rearrangement joins TRBV7-9 to TRBJ2-3; D is unresolved. Trimming shortened V by 2 bases and J by 3 bases, and 3 bases separated the two germline ends. This CDR3 has 12 residues. CDR1 and CDR2 from the germline V gene are SEHNR and FQNEAQ (reference sequence). The CDR3 sequence: CASSLKTDTQYF. In DNA, the CDR3 is TGTGCCAGCAGCTTAAAGACAGATACGCAGTATTTT.

This clonotype was counted ten times or more. The chain links TRBV9 to TRBJ2-2; 9 nucleotides line up with TRBD1. Germline CDR1 reads SGDLS; CDR2 reads YYNGEE. V shed 4 bases, J shed 3 bases, and the junction held 7 bases outside the gene matches. The CDR3 has 16 residues. CDR3 coding DNA: TGTGCCAGCAGCCCCGGGACAGGGAAGGACACCGGGGAGCTGTTTTTT. It specifies CASSPGTGKDTGELFF.

This clonotype has a count of ten or more. This chain uses TRBV5-8 with TRBJ2-3; maybe TRBD1 (6 bases). Per the germline V gene, CDR1 is SGHTS and CDR2 is YDEGEE. The CDR3 extends over 15 amino acids. Trimming removed 1 base from V and 0 bases from J, with 9 bases in between. CDR3 coding DNA: TGTGCCAGCAGCTTGCAGGGGTCCAGCACAGATACGCAGTATTTT. Translation gives CASSLQGSSTDTQYF.

The chain employs TRBV7-2 and TRBJ2-5; TRBD1 matches at 9 bases. CDR1 and CDR2 (germline): SGHTA, FQGNSA. V shed 5 bases and J 2 bases; nucleotides not matched to a gene: 3. The CDR3 runs to 14 residues. CDR3 in amino acids: CASSRTGVQETQYF. The DNA of the CDR3 is TGTGCCAGCAGCCGGACAGGGGTGCAAGAGACCCAGTACTTC.

The table lists this clonotype with many counts. The CDR3 DNA sequence: TGTGCCAGCAGTGAAGCCCCGTCGGTTAGCACAGATACGCAGTATTTT. Translated, it gives CASSEAPSVSTDTQYF. The chain couples TRBV6-1 to TRBJ2-3; the D is unclear. V lost 0 bases, J lost 0 bases, and 10 bases lay in between. Germline V gene lookup returns CDR1 MNHNS and CDR2 SASEGT. This CDR3 contains 16 residues.

The table lists this clonotype with many counts. The chain uses TRBV7-9 and TRBJ1-2; D is ambiguous. V was shortened by 2 bases and J by 5 bases, with 12 bases between the two germline ends. Germline CDR1 reads SEHNR; CDR2 reads FQNEAQ (reference sequence). The CDR3 is 14 amino acids. CDR3 DNA sequence: TGTGCCAGCAGCTTAAAGACCGACAATTATGGCTACACCTTC. It encodes CASSLKTDNYGYTF.

The V call is TRBV29-1, the J call TRBJ2-7; TRBD1 matches at 8 bases. CDR1 is SQVTM, CDR2 ANQGSEA, per germline. V gave up 5 bases and J gave up 3 bases; unmatched junction bases: 12. The CDR3 contains 15 residues. In DNA, the CDR3 is TGCAGCGTTCGACAGGGGACCAGCGCCAACTACGAGCAGTACTTC. Its protein is CSVRQGTSANYEQYF.